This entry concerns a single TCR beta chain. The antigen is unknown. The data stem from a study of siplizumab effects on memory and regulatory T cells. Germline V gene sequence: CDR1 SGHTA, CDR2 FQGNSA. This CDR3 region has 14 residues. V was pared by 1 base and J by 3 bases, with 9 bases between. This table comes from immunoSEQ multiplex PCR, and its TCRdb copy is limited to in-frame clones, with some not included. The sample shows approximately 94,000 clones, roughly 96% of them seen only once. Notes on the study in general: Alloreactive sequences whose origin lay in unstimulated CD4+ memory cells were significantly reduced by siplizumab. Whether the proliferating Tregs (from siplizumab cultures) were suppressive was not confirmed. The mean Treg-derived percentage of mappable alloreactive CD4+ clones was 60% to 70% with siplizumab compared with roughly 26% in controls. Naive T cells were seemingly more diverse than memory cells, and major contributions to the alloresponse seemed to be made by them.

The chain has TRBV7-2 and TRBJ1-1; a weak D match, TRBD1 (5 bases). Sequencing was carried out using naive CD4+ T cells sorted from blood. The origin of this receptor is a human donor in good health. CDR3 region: CASSLVGRYTEAFF. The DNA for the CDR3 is TGTGCCAGCAGCTTAGTGGGGCGATACACTGAAGCTTTCTTT.